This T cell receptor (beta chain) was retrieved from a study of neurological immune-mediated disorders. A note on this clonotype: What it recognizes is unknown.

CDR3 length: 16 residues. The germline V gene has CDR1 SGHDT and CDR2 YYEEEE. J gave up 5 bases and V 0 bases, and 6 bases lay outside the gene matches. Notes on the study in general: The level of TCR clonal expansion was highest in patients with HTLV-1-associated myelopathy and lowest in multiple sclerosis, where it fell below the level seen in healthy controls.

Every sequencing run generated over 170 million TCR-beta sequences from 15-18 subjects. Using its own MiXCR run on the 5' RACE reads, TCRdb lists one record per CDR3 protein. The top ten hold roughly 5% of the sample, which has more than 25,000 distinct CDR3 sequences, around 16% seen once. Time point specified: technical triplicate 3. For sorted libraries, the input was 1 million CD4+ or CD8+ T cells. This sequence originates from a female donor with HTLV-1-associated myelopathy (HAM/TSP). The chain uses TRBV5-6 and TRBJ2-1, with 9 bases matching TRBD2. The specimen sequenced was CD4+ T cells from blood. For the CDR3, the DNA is TGTGCCAGCAGCTTGGTGGTAAGCGGGGGGCACAATGAGCAGTTCTTC. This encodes CASSLVVSGGHNEQFF.